Sequencing of this T cell receptor beta chain was carried out in a study of siplizumab effects on memory and regulatory T cells. Study-level points and caveats: Alloreactive sequences that could be traced to unstimulated CD4+ memory cells showed a significant reduction under siplizumab.

The CDR3 is 14 amino acids. V gave up 5 bases and J gave up 0 bases, with 11 bases separating them. In germline, CDR1 is SEHNR, CDR2 FQNEAQ (reference sequence). The protocol was immunoSEQ multiplex PCR, while the TCRdb copy is restricted to in-frame clones and leaves out a portion. The data hold tens of thousands of clones, with roughly 89% observed a single time. As to this clone: Its antigen is still unknown.

The chain carries TRBV7-9 and TRBJ2-7; D is possibly TRBD1 or TRBD2 (6 bases each). Sample: CD8+ T cells sorted from blood. The clonotype comes from a human donor in good health. CDR3 in amino acids: CASSPQGGSYEQYF. The CDR3 DNA sequence: TGTGCCAGCAGCCCACAGGGAGGCTCCTACGAGCAGTACTTC. Combining the CDR3 with reference TRBV7-9 and TRBJ2-7 gives the whole variable domain DTGVSQNPRHKITKRGQNVTFRCDPISEHNRLYWYRQTLGQGPEFLTYFQNEAQLEKSRLLSDRFSAERPKGSFSTLEIQRTEQGDSAMYLCASSPQGGSYEQYFGPGTRLTVT.